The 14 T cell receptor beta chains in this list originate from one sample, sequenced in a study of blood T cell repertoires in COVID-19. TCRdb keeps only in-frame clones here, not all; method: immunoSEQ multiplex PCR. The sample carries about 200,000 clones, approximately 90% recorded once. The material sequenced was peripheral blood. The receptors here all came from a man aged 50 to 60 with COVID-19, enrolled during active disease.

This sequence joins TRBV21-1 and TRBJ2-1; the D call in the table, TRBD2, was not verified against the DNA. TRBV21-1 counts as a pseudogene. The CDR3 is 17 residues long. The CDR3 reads CASAQVTGGAGYNEQFF. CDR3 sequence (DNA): TGTGCCAGCGCGCAGGTAACGGGAGGGGCAGGTTACAATGAGCAGTTCTTC.

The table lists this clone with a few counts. CDR3 sequence (DNA): TGTGCCAGCAGCTTAGGGACAGGGGGCCTCTACGAGCAGTACTTC. This gives the protein CASSLGTGGLYEQYF. The chain couples TRBV11-2 to TRBJ2-7; 11 nucleotides agree with TRBD1. Germline V lookup: CDR1 SGHAT, CDR2 FQNNGV. This CDR3 has 15 residues. V shed 1 base and J 3 bases; nucleotides not matched to a gene: 2.

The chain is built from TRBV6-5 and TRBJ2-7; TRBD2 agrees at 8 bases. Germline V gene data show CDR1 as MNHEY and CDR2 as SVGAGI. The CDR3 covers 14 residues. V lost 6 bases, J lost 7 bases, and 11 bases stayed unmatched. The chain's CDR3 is CASSPGGAPREQYF. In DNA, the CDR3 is TGTGCCAGCAGCCCCGGGGGGGCCCCTAGAGAGCAGTACTTC.

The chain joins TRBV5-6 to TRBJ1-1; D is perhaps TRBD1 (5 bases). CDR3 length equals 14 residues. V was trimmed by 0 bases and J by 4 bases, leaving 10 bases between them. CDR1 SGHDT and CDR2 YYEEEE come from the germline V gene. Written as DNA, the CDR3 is TGTGCCAGCAGCTTGGTAGACGGGGGCACTGAAGCTTTCTTT. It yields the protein CASSLVDGGTEAFF.

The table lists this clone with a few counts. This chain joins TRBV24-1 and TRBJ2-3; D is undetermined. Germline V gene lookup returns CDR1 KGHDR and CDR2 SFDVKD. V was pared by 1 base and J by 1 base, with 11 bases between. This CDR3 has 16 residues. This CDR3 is CATSDFRAMGTDTQYF. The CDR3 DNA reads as TGTGCCACCAGTGATTTTAGAGCGATGGGCACAGATACGCAGTATTTT.

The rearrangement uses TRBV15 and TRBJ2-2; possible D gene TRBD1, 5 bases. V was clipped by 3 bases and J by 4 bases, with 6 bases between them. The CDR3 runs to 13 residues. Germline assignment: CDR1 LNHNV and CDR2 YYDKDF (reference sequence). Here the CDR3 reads CATSRTATGELFF. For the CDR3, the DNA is TGTGCCACCAGCAGGACAGCCACCGGGGAGCTGTTTTTT.

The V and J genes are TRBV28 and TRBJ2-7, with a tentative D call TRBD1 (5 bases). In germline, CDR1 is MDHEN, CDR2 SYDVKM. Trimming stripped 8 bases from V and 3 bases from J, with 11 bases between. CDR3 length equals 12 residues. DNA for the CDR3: TGTGCCAGCGGGGCCCTTGGCTACGAGCAGTACTTC. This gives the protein CASGALGYEQYF. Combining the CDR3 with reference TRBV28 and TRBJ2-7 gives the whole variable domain DVKVTQSSRYLVKRTGEKVFLECVQDMDHENMFWYRQDPGLGLRLIYFSYDVKMKEKGDIPEGYSVSREKKERFSLILESASTNQTSMYLCASGALGYEQYFGPGTRLTVT.

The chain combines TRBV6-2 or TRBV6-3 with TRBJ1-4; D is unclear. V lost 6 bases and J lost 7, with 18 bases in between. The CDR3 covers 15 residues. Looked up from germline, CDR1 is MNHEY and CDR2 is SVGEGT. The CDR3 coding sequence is TGTGCCAGCAGCTCCGCCGGCGGAGGGTTTGAAAAACTGTTTTTT. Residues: CASSSAGGGFEKLFF.

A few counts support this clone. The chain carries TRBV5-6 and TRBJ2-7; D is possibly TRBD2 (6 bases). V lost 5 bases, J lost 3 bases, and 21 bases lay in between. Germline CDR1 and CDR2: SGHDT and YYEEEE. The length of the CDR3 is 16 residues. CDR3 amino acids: CASSTTTGFGGYEQYF. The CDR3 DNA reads TGTGCCAGCAGTACAACTACGGGGTTCGGGGGCTACGAGCAGTACTTC.

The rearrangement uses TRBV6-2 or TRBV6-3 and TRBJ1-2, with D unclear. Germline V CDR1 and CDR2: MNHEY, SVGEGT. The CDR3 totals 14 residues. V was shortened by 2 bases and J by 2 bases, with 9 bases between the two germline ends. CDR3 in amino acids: CASSYPTANYGYTF. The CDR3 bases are TGTGCCAGCAGTTACCCTACAGCAAACTATGGCTACACCTTC.

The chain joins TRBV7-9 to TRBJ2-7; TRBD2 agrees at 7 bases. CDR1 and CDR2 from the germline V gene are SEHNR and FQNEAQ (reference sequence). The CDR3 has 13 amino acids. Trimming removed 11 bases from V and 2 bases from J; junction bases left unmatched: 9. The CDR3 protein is CASGLADPYEQYF. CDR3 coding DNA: TGTGCCTCAGGGCTAGCGGATCCCTACGAGCAGTACTTC. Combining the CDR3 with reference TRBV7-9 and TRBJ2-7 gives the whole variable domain DTGVSQNPRHKITKRGQNVTFRCDPISEHNRLYWYRQTLGQGPEFLTYFQNEAQLEKSRLLSDRFSAERPKGSFSTLEIQRTEQGDSAMYLCASGLADPYEQYFGPGTRLTVT.

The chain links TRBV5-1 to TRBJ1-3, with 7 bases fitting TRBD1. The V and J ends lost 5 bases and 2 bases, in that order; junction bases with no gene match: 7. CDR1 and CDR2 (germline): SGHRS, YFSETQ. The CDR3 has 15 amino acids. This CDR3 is CASRQDRDPGNTIYF. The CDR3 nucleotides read TGCGCCAGCAGACAAGACAGGGACCCTGGAAACACCATATATTTT.

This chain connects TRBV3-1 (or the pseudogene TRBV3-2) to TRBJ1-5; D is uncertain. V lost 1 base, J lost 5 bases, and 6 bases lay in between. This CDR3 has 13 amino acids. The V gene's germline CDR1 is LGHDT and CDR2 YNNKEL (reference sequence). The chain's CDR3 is CASSQGRDQPQHF. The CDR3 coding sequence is TGTGCCAGCAGCCAAGGACGGGATCAGCCCCAGCATTTT.

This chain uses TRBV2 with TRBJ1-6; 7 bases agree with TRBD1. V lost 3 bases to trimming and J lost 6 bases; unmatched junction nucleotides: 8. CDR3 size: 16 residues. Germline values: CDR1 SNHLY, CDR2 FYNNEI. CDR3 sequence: CASSDSLGGVNSPLHF. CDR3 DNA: TGTGCCAGCAGTGATAGTTTAGGGGGCGTTAATTCACCCCTCCACTTT.